These 16 T cell receptor beta chains originate from one sample sequenced in a study of T-cell reconstitution after alpha-beta-depleted transplantation in children. Construction of the TCRbeta library involved unique molecular identifiers. Via MiXCR, TCRdb re-called the PCR reads, giving one row per CDR3 protein. The sample comprises approximately 200,000 distinct CDR3 sequences, approximately 14% of which are singletons, and around 14% rests with the top ten. Sequences were derived from PBMCs from the stem cell graft donor, sampled from the stem cell graft. Receptors were obtained from a human donor who donated a stem cell graft to a child with acute lymphoblastic leukemia.

This clonotype was seen a handful of times. In DNA form, the CDR3 reads TGTGCCAGCAGTTTTTCGCCCTACAACAATGAGCAGTTCTTC. Its translation is CASSFSPYNNEQFF. J is TRBJ2-1 and V is TRBV12-3 or TRBV12-4, with D unresolved. V was shortened by 3 bases and J by 5 bases, with 11 bases between the two germline ends. This CDR3 comprises 14 residues.

The table lists this clonotype with many counts. The J gene is TRBJ2-1, the V gene TRBV4-1; TRBD2 matches 16 bases. The CDR3 contains 20 residues. V trimming: 1 base; J trimming: 9 bases; junction bases outside the gene matches: 15. Germline V gene data show CDR1 as MGHRA and CDR2 as YSYEKL. CDR3 sequence: CASSQVKLTGTSGRGGEQFF. CDR3 nucleotide sequence: TGCGCCAGCAGCCAAGTTAAGCTTACCGGGACTAGCGGGAGGGGCGGTGAGCAGTTCTTC.

Concerning this clonotype: A much larger clone is a single base away; this may be a read error. The rearrangement joins TRBV20-1 to TRBJ1-4; a possible D gene is TRBD1 (5 bases). The CDR3 has 15 residues. Per the germline V gene, CDR1 is DFQATT and CDR2 is SNEGSKA (reference sequence). DNA for the CDR3: TGCAGTGCTAGATTCCCGAGGGGTTATAATGAAAAACTGATTTTT. Amino acid sequence: CSARFPRGYNEKLIF.

This clonotype was recorded many times. V and J are TRBV15 and TRBJ2-3; the D gene is possibly TRBD2 (6 bases). The germline V and J ends were trimmed by 2 bases and 6 bases, with 12 bases remaining between them. The CDR3 is 14 residues long. Per the germline V gene, CDR1 is LNHNV and CDR2 is YYDKDF (reference sequence). CDR3 DNA: TGTGCCACCAGCAGATTAGCGGATTCGGATACGCAGTATTTT. Its protein is CATSRLADSDTQYF. Together with reference TRBV15 and TRBJ2-3, the CDR3 gives the full variable domain: DAMVIQNPRYQVTQFGKPVTLSCSQTLNHNVMYWYQQKSSQAPKLLFHYYDKDFNNEADTPDNFQSRRPNTSFCFLDIRSPGLGDTAMYLCATSRLADSDTQYFGPGTRLTVL.

The chain carries TRBV5-1 and TRBJ2-3; 11 nucleotides agree with TRBD1. There are 15 residues in the CDR3. With V trimmed by 4 bases and J by 5 bases, 6 bases remained unmatched. Germline V gives CDR1 SGHRS, CDR2 YFSETQ. CDR3 amino acids: CASSHGTGGKDTQYF. In nucleotides, the CDR3 is TGCGCCAGCAGCCACGGGACAGGGGGGAAAGATACGCAGTATTTT.

This clonotype appeared many times. The chain couples TRBV5-1 to TRBJ2-7; 8 bases agree with TRBD2. Per the germline V gene, CDR1 is SGHRS and CDR2 is YFSETQ. The CDR3 length is 15 residues. V gave up 1 base and J gave up 5 bases; unmatched junction bases: 8. The CDR3: CASSLTSGSPHEQYF. In DNA, the CDR3 is TGCGCCAGCAGCTTGACAAGCGGGAGTCCCCACGAGCAGTACTTC.

This clonotype was seen many times. V usage is TRBV29-1 and J usage is TRBJ2-2; D is undetermined. The CDR3 consists of 12 residues. V was cut by 4 bases and J by 2 bases, with 5 bases left in between. Looked up from germline, CDR1 is SQVTM and CDR2 is ANQGSEA. The CDR3 sequence: CSVVQNTGELFF. Here the CDR3 DNA reads TGCAGCGTTGTACAAAACACCGGGGAGCTGTTTTTT.

This clonotype was observed many times. The chain carries TRBV20-1 and TRBJ2-1; D is uncertain. Germline loops: CDR1 DFQATT, CDR2 SNEGSKA (reference sequence). Trimming took off 1 base at V and 6 bases at J, with 13 bases between the two ends. This CDR3 spans 14 amino acids. The CDR3 sequence: CSARGPKRANEQFF. The CDR3 coding sequence is TGCAGTGCTAGAGGACCTAAAAGGGCCAATGAGCAGTTCTTC.

This clonotype turned up a few times. The chain couples TRBV7-9 to TRBJ2-7, with TRBD1 identical over 9 bases. The CDR3 covers 15 residues. The germline CDR1 and CDR2 sequences are SEHNR and FQNEAQ (reference sequence). The V and J ends lost 8 bases and 2 bases, in that order; junction bases with no gene match: 10. The CDR3 DNA reads TGTGCCAGCGGGAAGGACAGGGGCCAGACCTACGAGCAGTACTTC. Translating gives CASGKDRGQTYEQYF. Full variable domain (missing parts from reference TRBV7-9 and TRBJ2-7): DTGVSQNPRHKITKRGQNVTFRCDPISEHNRLYWYRQTLGQGPEFLTYFQNEAQLEKSRLLSDRFSAERPKGSFSTLEIQRTEQGDSAMYLCASGKDRGQTYEQYFGPGTRLTVT.

This clonotype was observed at least ten times. The chain joins TRBV5-1 to TRBJ2-1; 11 bases align to TRBD1. Germline-derived CDR1 and CDR2 are SGHRS and YFSETQ. V lost 1 base to trimming and J lost 6 bases; unmatched junction nucleotides: 3. The length of the CDR3 is 15 residues. CDR3 protein: CASSLPGTGGNEQFF. CDR3 sequence (DNA): TGCGCCAGCAGCTTGCCCGGGACAGGGGGCAATGAGCAGTTCTTC.

This clonotype has a count of ten or more. This chain connects TRBV10-3 to TRBJ2-7; 10 bases agree with TRBD1. The ends lost 6 bases at V and 3 bases at J; junction bases unmatched: 5. This CDR3 is built from 14 residues. From germline, CDR1 is ENHRY and CDR2 SYGVKD. The chain's CDR3 is CAISQTGGLYEQYF. The DNA for the CDR3 is TGTGCCATCAGCCAGACAGGGGGCCTCTACGAGCAGTACTTC.

This clonotype was seen repeatedly, ten times or more. The chain has TRBV20-1 and TRBJ1-3, with D unclear. Germline V lookup: CDR1 DFQATT, CDR2 SNEGSKA (reference sequence). The CDR3 loop spans 11 amino acids. V was shortened by 0 bases and J by 6 bases, with 3 bases between the two germline ends. The CDR3 region is CSARDLNTIYF. The CDR3 DNA reads TGCAGTGCTAGAGATCTAAACACCATATATTTT.

Many counts were recorded for this clonotype. The chain is built from TRBV2 and TRBJ2-1, with 7 bases that match TRBD2. Per germline, CDR1 SNHLY and CDR2 FYNNEI. The J segment lost 15 bases and the V segment lost 2 bases, leaving 16 bases of the junction unmatched. This CDR3 region has 15 residues. CDR3 nucleotides: TGTGCCAGCAGTGAACAGTCTAGCGGTGAAGACATCCCGTTCTTC. Translation: CASSEQSSGEDIPFF.

The chain carries TRBV20-1 and TRBJ2-1; D gene ambiguous. CDR3 length: 15 amino acids. V was clipped by 3 bases and J by 4 bases, with 16 bases between them. CDR1 DFQATT and CDR2 SNEGSKA come from the germline V gene (reference sequence). CDR3 amino acids: CSASPELDEYNEQFF. CDR3 sequence (DNA): TGCAGTGCTAGCCCTGAGCTGGACGAGTACAATGAGCAGTTCTTC.

In its sample, this clonotype was seen many times. The chain is built from TRBV6-4 and TRBJ2-1; D remains unclear. V shed 7 bases and J shed 0 bases, with 10 bases lying between them. CDR3 length: 14 residues. CDR1 MRHNA and CDR2 SNTAGT come from the germline V gene. DNA for the CDR3: TGTGCCAGCAAGGTACTTAACTCCTACAATGAGCAGTTCTTC. This gives the protein CASKVLNSYNEQFF.

In regard to this clonotype: This may come from a read error, since a much larger clone is one base off. The chain combines TRBV28 with TRBJ2-3; D may be TRBD2 (6 bases). Trimming left V 10 bases short and J 3 bases short, with 17 bases between. The CDR3 spans 14 residues. CDR1 MDHEN and CDR2 SYDVKM come from the germline V gene. Here the CDR3 DNA reads TGTGCCACCAGGCTGGAGGGCCGTACAGATACGCAGTATTTT. Its protein is CATRLEGRTDTQYF.